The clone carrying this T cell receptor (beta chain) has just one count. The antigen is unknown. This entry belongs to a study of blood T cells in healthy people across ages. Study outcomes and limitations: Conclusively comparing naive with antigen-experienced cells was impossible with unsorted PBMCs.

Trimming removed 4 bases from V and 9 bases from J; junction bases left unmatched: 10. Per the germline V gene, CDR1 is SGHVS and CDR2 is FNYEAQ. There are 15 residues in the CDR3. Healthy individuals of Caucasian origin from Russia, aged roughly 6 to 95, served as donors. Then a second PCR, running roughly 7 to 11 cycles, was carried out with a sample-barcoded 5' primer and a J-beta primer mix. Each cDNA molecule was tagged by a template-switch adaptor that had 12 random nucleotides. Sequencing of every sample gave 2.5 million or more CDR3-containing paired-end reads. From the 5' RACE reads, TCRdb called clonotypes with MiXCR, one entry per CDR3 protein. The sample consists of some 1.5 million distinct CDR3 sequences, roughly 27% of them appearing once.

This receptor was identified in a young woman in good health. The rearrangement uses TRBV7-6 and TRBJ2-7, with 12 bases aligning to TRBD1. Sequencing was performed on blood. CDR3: CASSSTGTGGWGQYF. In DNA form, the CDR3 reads TGTGCCAGCAGCTCAACCGGGACAGGGGGCTGGGGGCAGTACTTC.